This T cell receptor beta chain was found in a study of blood T cell repertoires in COVID-19. Study-wide background: From the United States, Italy and Spain came samples of acute and convalescent COVID-19. T cells, B-cell-depleted T cells, or PBMCs supplied cDNA or gDNA.

Trimming left V 7 bases short and J 6 bases short, with 22 bases between. This CDR3 is built from 15 residues. Germline V gene sequence: CDR1 SEHNR, CDR2 FQNEAQ (reference sequence). In the original analysis: Estimation of nucleated cell counts relied on the amplification of reference gene primers. Measured with immunoSEQ multiplex PCR; TCRdb has only the in-frame clones, and not every one. V and J calls and clone size follow that table, whereas D and trimming were derived from the DNA. Of tens of thousands of clones in the sample, 65% to 90% were seen once. This sequence was found in a human donor in a cohort sampled during active COVID-19. The chain carries TRBV7-9 and TRBJ2-7, with D possibly being TRBD1 (6 bases). Source material: peripheral blood. The CDR3 region has the DNA TGTGCCAGCAAGATTGCCGGGACACCCAAAGCCGAGCAGTACTTC. As protein: CASKIAGTPKAEQYF.